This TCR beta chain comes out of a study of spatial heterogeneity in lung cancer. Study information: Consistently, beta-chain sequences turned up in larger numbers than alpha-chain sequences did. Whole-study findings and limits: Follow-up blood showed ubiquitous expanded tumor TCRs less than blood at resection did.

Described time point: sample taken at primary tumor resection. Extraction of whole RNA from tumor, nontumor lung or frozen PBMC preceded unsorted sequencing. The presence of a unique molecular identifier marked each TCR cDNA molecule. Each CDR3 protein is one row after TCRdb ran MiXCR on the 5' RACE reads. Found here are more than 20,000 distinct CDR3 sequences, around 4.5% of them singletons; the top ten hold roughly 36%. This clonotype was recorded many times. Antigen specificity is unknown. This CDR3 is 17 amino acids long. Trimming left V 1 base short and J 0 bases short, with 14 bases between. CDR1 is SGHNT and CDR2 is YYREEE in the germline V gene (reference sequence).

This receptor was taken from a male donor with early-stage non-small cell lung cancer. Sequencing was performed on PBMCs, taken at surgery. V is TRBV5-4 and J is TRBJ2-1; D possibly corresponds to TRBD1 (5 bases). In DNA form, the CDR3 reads TGTGCCAGCAGCTTGAGCCCCAGGGCGAGCTCCTACAATGAGCAGTTCTTC. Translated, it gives CASSLSPRASSYNEQFF.